These 6 T cell receptor beta chains originate from one sample sequenced in a study of blood T cell repertoires in COVID-19. TCRdb's copy holds only in-frame clones and misses some; the assay was immunoSEQ multiplex PCR. The sample contains roughly 96,000 clones, around 80% of which appear only once. The sample taken for sequencing was peripheral blood. The receptors were sampled from a man in his fifties or sixties with acute or convalescent COVID-19.

This chain connects TRBV7-2 to TRBJ2-5; 7 nucleotides match TRBD2. Germline V gene lookup returns CDR1 SGHTA and CDR2 FQGNSA. After removal of 5 bases from V and 4 bases from J, the junction contained 7 bases not matched to a gene. The CDR3 loop spans 14 amino acids. The CDR3 nucleotides read TGTGCCAGCAGCCCCCCGGGCGGGAGAGAGACCCAGTACTTC. Protein product: CASSPPGGRETQYF.

The chain is built from TRBV30 and TRBJ1-6; 7 bases are a match to TRBD1. CDR1 and CDR2 from the germline V gene are GTSNPN and SVGIG (reference sequence). This CDR3 is 14 amino acids long. With V trimmed by 5 bases and J by 9 bases, 10 bases remained unmatched. The CDR3 DNA reads as TGTGCCTGGGACAGGGACGCTTCGGGTTCACCCCTCCACTTT. Amino acids: CAWDRDASGSPLHF. The full variable domain, in which reference TRBV30 and TRBJ1-6 provide the parts outside the CDR3, is SQTIHQWPATLVQPVGSPLSLECTVEGTSNPNLYWYRQAAGRGLQLLFYSVGIGQISSEVPQNLSASRPQDRQFILSSKKLLLSDSGFYLCAWDRDASGSPLHFGNGTRLTVT.

The rearrangement joins TRBV7-9 to TRBJ2-1; TRBD2 is a possible D gene (6 bases). The V end lost 3 bases, the J end lost 6 bases, and 9 bases lay between the germline ends. This CDR3 is 13 amino acids long. Germline V lookup: CDR1 SEHNR, CDR2 FQNEAQ (reference sequence). In DNA form, the CDR3 reads TGTGCCAGCAGCTTGAGGACTACCAATGAGCAGTTCTTC. Amino acids: CASSLRTTNEQFF.

The CDR3 spells CASSQETASGYNEQFF. In nucleotides, the CDR3 is TGCGCCAGCAGCCAAGAAACGGCTAGCGGCTACAATGAGCAGTTCTTC. The rearrangement links TRBV4-1 to TRBJ2-1; TRBD2 matches 7 bases. This CDR3 is built from 16 residues. The junction had 5 bases not matched to a gene; V was cut back by 0 bases and J by 3 bases. Germline V CDR1 and CDR2: MGHRA, YSYEKL.

This chain uses TRBV27 with TRBJ2-3, with D perhaps matching TRBD1 (5 bases). The CDR3 is 15 amino acids. The germline V and J ends were trimmed by 2 bases and 4 bases, with 13 bases remaining between them. The germline V gene encodes CDR1 MNHEY and CDR2 SMNVEV (reference sequence). CDR3 DNA: TGTGCCAGCAGTTTAGGGGCAGGGTCCCCAGATACGCAGTATTTT. Translating gives CASSLGAGSPDTQYF.

The chain carries TRBV19 and TRBJ2-1, with 8 bases aligning to TRBD2. V shed 10 bases and J 9 bases; nucleotides not matched to a gene: 11. CDR1 is LNHDA and CDR2 is SQIVND in the germline V gene (reference sequence). CDR3 length: 13 amino acids. The CDR3, as DNA: TGTGCCACCACGGGAGGGCTAGCCGGTGAGCAGTTCTTC. As protein: CATTGGLAGEQFF.